This is a list of T cell receptor beta chains from one sample in a study of cytomegalovirus exposure and HLA in healthy donors. Measured with immunoSEQ multiplex PCR; TCRdb has only the in-frame clones, and not every one. Of some 250,000 clones in the sample, roughly 87% are singletons; the top ten hold approximately 3.1%. Sequencing was carried out using PBMCs. Receptors originate from a young woman in good health and CMV-seronegative. Both conserved end residues are trimmed from each CDR3. The order of the fields is V gene, D gene, CDR3 protein. D genes are given only for firm matches.

>TRBV28|NA
ASSPPGGINQPQH
>TRBV9|TRBD1
ASSPSRQGNTYEQY
>TRBV5-1|NA
ASSLGITSYEQY
>TRBV11-2|TRBD2
ASSFTSGRALGGELF
>TRBV6-5|TRBD2
ASSWVSGKVGELF
>TRBV9|TRBD2
ASSVGGRPVNEQF
>TRBV19|NA
ASSRGGSQETQY
>TRBV7-9|NA
ASSWTPDTQY
>TRBV7-6|NA
ASSLAGGFEAF
>TRBV2|NA
ATKPGGENIQY
>TRBV5-4|TRBD2
ASSIGLAGGNEQF
>TRBV30|NA
AWSTEGANYGYT
>TRBV9|NA
ASSGGGTIETQY
>TRBV4-3|NA
ASSAGQTYEQY
>TRBV19|TRBD1
ATLPDRGVSYEQY
>TRBV27|TRBD2
ASSLPTSGSNTGELF
>TRBV11-1|NA
ASSWITGDGTQY
>TRBV27|TRBD1
ASSNRGVGEQF
>TRBV9|NA
ASSANSYNEQF
>TRBV10-3|TRBD1
AISATDRGPPSQPQH
>TRBV12-5|NA
ASGLSLLTDTQY
>TRBV6-6|TRBD1
ASMGDREGTDTQY
>TRBV6-1|NA
ASSEQSSGNTIY
>TRBV27|NA
ASRGLNTEAF
>TRBV14|TRBD1
ASSQSRGQGSGELF
>TRBV9|NA
ASSDGGNTGELF
>TRBV7-2|NA
ASSARTDLYGYT
>TRBV19|TRBD1
ATKPTGVGTEAF
>TRBV15|TRBD1
ATSRDATGGQETQY
>TRBV28|NA
ASKRGTGELF
>TRBV11-3|NA
ASSLSTMAGQEQY
>TRBV2|TRBD2
ASSEVLAGAYEQY
>TRBV11-1|TRBD1
ASSRQTGQVDNEQF
>TRBV5-1|TRBD2
ASSWSGGDEQF
>TRBV28|NA
ASSFSFRASDTQY
>TRBV30|NA
AWSVRVGETQY
>TRBV28|TRBD1
ASSRQGSSGANVLT